This T cell receptor (beta chain) was observed in a study of CD8 T cells in ankylosing spondylitis. Study-wide points: Clones tied to disease were said to be significantly enriched in matched ankylosing spondylitis synovial fluid. A subset of motif variants has previously been described in the synovial fluid and blood of reactive arthritis. For ankylosing spondylitis blood, a TCR beta motif of about eight highly homologous variants appeared characteristic.

Ten or more counts support this clonotype. Its antigen is currently unknown. Molecular-barcoded quantitative 5'-RACE produced these TCR beta libraries. TCRdb re-called the 5' RACE reads with MiXCR, one entry per CDR3 protein. The profile shows a few hundred thousand distinct CDR3 sequences, approximately 8.2% of them singletons. J gave up 3 bases and V 0 bases, and 5 bases lay outside the gene matches. Germline CDR1 reads LGHNA; CDR2 reads YSLEER. The CDR3 spans 16 residues. The receptor was isolated from a male donor with ankylosing spondylitis. Sequenced material: blood, either unsorted or a sorted T cell fraction (not recorded which). The chain links TRBV4-3 to TRBJ2-7, with 10 nucleotides matching TRBD1. The CDR3 DNA reads as TGCGCCAGCAGCCAAGATGCCGGACAGGGGGGCTACGAGCAGTACTTC. Encoded protein: CASSQDAGQGGYEQYF.